This paragraph reports one T cell receptor (beta chain). The sample comes from a study of T cells in Graves' hyperthyroidism and ophthalmopathy. Per germline, CDR1 LNHDA and CDR2 SQIVND (reference sequence). The V end lost 4 bases, the J end lost 5 bases, and 9 bases lay between the germline ends. There are 13 residues in the CDR3. Amplified TCR beta CDR3 regions derived from RNA transcripts. Using the HTBI primer set, a first-round RT-PCR was run on the TCR CDR3. TCRdb called the multiplex PCR reads again in MiXCR, with one record for every CDR3 protein. The sample contains 300,000 to 400,000 distinct CDR3 sequences, roughly 13% of which appear only once.

The sequencing sample was made of blood. The chain carries TRBV19 and TRBJ1-5; D call uncertain. The source of this sequence is a woman aged 60-75 years with Graves' hyperthyroidism. CDR3 nucleotide sequence: TGTGCCAGTAGTACTCAGAGGGATCAGCCCCAGCATTTT. It encodes CASSTQRDQPQHF. The whole variable domain, filled in from reference TRBV19 and TRBJ1-5, reads DGGITQSPKYLFRKEGQNVTLSCEQNLNHDAMYWYRQDPGQGLRLIYYSQIVNDFQKGDIAEGYSVSREKKESFPLTVTSAQKNPTAFYLCASSTQRDQPQHFGDGTRLSIL.